Listed below are T cell receptor beta chains from one sample, sequenced in a study of blood T cell repertoires in COVID-19. Libraries were prepared by immunoSEQ multiplex PCR; TCRdb keeps only in-frame clonotypes and omits some of them. In the table there are some 6,600 clones, approximately 90% of which are singletons. Material: peripheral blood. These receptors originate from a human donor in a cohort sampled during active COVID-19. The donor label of this sample is uncertain. Both conserved end residues are trimmed from each CDR3.

TRBV5-1	TRBJ2-5	ASSLDGSGGETQY
TRBV19	TRBJ2-1	ASSILAGVHNEQF
TRBV19	TRBJ1-5	ASLTSSYYSNQPQH
TRBV4-1	TRBJ2-2	ASSPRVGTGNTGELF
TRBV18	TRBJ1-3	ASFLTGGNTIY
TRBV10-3	TRBJ2-1	AISAQLSYNEQF
TRBV28	TRBJ2-1	ASSLSSGARYNEQF
TRBV27	TRBJ2-1	ASSATSGSYNEQF
TRBV25-1	TRBJ1-2	ASSESGTYGYT
TRBV24-1	TRBJ2-3	ATSDPRTSGSSTDTQY
TRBV12-3/TRBV12-4	TRBJ2-7	ASSPSVGYEQY
TRBV5-1	TRBJ2-7	ASRITLQSSGRGFYEQY
TRBV29-1	TRBJ1-1	SVKTGGNTEAF
TRBV10-3	TRBJ1-3	AISVAGITPGNTIY
TRBV3-1/TRBV3-2	TRBJ2-4	ASSQQYHGGIVDAKNIQY
TRBV19	TRBJ1-2	ASSTSNREWAYGYT
TRBV18	TRBJ1-1	ASSPPGQGTEAF